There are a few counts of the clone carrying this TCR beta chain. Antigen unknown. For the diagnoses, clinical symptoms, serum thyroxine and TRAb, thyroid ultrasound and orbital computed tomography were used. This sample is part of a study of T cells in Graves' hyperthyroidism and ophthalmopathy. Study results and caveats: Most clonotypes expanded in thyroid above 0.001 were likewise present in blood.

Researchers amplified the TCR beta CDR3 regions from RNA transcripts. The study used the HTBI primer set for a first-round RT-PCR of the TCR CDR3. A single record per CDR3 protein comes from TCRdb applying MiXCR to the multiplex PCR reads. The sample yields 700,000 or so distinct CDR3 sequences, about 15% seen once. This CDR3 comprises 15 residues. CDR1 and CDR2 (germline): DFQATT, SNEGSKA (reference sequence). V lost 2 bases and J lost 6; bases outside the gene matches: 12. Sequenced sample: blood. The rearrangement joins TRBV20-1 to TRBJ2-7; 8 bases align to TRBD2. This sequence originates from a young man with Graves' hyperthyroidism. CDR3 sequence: CSARRLARDISEQYF. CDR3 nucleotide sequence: TGCAGTGCTAGACGACTAGCGAGAGACATCAGCGAGCAGTACTTC.